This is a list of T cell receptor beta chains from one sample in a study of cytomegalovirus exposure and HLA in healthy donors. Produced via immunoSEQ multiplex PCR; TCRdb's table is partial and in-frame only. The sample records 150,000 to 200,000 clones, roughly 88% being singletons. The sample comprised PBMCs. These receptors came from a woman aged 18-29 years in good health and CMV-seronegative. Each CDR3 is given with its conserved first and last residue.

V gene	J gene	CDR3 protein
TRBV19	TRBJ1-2	CASSIGTASYGYTF
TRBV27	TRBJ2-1	CASTQAGVGLNEQFF
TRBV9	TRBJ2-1	CASSSVAGTSYNEQFF
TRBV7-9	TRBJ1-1	CASSLHQDRGTEAFF
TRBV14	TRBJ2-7	CASSQEREGTYEQYF
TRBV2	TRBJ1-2	CASSRTGGDGYTF
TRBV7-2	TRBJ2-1	CASRARGDSMGGEQFF
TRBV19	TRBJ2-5	CASSPRQLMETQYF
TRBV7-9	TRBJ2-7	CASSASYEQYF
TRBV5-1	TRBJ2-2	CASSNLTSGRISNTGELFF
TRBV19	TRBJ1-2	CASSISDRGLLPGYTF
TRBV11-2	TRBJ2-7	CASSQLPYEQYF
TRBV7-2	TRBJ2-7	CASSLVGGTVYEQYF
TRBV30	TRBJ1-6	CAWSVRDRDSPLHF
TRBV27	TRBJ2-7	CASGGGGYEQYF
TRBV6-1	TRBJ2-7	CASSPEAGFIEQYF
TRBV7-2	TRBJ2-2	CASSPFGSGRNSNTGELFF
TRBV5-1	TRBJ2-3	CASSFWGGGLTDTQYF
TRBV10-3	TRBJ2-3	CAISESGTSGEYETDTQYF
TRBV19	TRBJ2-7	CASSIGRSYEQYF
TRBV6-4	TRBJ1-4	CASSDPLQDRDEKLFF
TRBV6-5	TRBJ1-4	CASSYSSGQQEKLFF
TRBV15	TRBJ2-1	CATSRDSSSYNEQFF
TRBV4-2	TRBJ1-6	CASSQRGGSPLHF
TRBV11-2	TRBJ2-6	CASRVSGGTGANVLTF